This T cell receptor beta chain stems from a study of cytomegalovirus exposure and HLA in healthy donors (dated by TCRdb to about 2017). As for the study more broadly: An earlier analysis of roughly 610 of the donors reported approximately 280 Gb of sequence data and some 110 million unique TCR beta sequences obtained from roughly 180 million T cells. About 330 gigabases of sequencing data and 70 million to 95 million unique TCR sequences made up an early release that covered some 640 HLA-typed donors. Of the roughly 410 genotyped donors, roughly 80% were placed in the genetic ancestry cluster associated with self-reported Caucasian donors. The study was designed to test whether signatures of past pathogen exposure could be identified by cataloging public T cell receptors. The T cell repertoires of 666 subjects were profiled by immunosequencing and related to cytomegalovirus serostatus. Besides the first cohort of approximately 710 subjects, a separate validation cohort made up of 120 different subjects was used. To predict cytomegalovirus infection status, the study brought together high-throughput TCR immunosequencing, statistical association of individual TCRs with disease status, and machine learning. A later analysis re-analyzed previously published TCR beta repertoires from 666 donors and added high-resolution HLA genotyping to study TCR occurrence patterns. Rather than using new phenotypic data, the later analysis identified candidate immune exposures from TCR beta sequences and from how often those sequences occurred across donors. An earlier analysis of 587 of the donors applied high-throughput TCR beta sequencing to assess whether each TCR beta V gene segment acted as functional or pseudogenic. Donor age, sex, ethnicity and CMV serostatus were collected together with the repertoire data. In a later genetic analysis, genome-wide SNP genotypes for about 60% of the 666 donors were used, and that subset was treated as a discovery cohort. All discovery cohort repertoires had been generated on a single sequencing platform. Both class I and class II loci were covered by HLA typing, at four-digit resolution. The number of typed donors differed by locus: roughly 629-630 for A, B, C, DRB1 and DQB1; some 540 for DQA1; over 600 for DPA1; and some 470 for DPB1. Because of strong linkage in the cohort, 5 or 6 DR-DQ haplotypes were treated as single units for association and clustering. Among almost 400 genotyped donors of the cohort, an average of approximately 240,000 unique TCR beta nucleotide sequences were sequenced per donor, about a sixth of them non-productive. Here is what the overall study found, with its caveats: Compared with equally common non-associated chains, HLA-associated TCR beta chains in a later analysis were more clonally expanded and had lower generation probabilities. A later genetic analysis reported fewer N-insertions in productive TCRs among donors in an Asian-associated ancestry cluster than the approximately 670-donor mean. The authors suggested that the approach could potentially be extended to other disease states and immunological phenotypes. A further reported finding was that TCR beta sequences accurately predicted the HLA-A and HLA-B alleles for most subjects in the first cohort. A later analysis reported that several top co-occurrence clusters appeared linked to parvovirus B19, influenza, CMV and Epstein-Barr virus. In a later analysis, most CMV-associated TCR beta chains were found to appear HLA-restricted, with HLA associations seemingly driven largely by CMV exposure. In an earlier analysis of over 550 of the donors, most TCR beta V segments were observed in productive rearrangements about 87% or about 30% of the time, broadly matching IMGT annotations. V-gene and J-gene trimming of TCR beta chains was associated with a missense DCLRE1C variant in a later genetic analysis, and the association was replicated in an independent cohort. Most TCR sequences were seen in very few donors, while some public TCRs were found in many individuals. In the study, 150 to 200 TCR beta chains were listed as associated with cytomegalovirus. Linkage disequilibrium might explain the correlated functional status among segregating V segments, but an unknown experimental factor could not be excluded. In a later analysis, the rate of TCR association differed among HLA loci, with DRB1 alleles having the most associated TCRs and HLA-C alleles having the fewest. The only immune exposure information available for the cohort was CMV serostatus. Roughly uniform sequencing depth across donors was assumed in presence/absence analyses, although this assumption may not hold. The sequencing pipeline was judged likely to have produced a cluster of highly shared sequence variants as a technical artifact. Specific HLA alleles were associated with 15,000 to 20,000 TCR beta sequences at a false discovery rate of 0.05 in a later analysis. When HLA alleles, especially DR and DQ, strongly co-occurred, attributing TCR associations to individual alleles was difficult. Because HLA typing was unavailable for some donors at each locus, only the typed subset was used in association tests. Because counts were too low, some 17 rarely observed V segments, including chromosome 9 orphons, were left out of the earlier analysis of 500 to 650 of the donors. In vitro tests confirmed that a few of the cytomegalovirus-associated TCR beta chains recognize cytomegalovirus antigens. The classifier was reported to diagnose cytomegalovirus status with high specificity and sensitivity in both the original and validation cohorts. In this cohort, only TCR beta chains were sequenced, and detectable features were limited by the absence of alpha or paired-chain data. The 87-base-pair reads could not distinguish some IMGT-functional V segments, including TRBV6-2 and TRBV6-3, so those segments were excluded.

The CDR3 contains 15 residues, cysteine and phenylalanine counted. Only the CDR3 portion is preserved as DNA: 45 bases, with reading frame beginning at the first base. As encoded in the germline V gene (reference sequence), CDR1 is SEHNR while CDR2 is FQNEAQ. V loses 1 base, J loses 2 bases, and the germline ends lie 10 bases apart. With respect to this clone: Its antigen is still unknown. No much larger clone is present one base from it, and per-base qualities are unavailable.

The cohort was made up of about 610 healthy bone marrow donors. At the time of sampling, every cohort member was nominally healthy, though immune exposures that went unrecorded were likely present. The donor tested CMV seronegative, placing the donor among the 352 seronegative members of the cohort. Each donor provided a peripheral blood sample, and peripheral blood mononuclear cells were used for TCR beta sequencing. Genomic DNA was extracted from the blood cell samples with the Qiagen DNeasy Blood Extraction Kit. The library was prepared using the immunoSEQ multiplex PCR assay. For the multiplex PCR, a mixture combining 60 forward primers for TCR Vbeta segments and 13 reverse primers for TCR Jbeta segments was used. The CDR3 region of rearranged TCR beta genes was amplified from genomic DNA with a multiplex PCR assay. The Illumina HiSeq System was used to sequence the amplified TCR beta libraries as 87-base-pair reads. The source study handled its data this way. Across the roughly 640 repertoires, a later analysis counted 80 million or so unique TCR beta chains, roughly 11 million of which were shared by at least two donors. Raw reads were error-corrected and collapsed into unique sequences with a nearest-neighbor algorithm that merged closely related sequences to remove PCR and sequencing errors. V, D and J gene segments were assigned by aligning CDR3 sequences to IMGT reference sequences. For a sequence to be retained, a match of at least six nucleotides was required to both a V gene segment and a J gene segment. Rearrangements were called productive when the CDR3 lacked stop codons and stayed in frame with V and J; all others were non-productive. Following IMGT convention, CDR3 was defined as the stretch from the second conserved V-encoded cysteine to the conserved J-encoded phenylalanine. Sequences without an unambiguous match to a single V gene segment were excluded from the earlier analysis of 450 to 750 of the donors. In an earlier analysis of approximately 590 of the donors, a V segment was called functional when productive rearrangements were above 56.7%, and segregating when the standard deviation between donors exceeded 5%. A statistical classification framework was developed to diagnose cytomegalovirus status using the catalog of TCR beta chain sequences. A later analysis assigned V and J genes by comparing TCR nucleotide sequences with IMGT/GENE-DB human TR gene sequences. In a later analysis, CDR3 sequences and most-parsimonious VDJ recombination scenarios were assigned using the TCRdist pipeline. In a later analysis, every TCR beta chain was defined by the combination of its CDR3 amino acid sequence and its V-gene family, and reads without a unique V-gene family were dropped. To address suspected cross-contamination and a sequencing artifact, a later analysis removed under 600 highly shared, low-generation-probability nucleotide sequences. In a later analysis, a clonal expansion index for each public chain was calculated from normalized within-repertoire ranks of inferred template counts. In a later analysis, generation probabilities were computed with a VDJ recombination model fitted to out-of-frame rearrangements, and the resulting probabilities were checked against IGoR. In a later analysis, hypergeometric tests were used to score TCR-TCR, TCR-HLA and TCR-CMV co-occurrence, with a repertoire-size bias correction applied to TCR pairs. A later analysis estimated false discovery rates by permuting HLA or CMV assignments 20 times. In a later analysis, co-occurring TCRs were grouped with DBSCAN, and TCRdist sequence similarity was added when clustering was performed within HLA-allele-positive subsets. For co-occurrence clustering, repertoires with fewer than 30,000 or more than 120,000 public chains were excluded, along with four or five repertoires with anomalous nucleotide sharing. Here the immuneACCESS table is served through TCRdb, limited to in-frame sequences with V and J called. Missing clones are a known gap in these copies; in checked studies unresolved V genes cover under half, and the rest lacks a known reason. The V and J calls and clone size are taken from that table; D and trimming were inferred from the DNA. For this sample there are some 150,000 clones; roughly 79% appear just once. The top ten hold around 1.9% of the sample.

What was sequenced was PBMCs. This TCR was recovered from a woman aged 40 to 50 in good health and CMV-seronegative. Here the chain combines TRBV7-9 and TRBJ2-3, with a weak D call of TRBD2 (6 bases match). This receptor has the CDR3 CASSLGSSVTDTQYF. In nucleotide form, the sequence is TGTGCCAGCAGCTTAGGTTCTAGCGTCACAGATACGCAGTATTTT. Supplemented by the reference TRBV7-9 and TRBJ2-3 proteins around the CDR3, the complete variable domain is DTGVSQNPRHKITKRGQNVTFRCDPISEHNRLYWYRQTLGQGPEFLTYFQNEAQLEKSRLLSDRFSAERPKGSFSTLEIQRTEQGDSAMYLCASSLGSSVTDTQYFGPGTRLTVL.